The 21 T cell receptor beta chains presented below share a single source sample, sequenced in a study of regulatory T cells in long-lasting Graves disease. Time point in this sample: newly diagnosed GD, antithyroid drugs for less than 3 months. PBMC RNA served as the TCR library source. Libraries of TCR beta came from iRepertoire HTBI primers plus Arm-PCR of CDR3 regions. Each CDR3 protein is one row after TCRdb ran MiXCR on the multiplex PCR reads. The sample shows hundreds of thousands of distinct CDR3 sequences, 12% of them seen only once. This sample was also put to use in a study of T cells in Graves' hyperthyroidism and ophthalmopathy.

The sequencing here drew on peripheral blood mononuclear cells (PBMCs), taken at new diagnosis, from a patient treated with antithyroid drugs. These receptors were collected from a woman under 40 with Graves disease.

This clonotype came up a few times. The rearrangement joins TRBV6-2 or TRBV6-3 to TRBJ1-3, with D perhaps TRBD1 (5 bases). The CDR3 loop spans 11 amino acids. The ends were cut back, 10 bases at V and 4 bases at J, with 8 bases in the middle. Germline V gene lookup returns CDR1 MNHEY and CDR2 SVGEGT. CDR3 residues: CATGRGNTIYF. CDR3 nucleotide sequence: TGTGCCACGGGACGGGGAAACACCATATATTTT.

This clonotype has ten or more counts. The CDR3 coding sequence is TGTGCCAGTAGCCAGGGGGCCGTGGAAAGCACAGATACGCAGTATTTT. It codes for CASSQGAVESTDTQYF. The chain joins TRBV19 to TRBJ2-3, with 8 positions matching TRBD1. Unmatched junction bases numbered 8, after V lost 6 bases and J lost 0 bases. Germline CDR1 reads LNHDA; CDR2 reads SQIVND (reference sequence). CDR3 length equals 16 residues.

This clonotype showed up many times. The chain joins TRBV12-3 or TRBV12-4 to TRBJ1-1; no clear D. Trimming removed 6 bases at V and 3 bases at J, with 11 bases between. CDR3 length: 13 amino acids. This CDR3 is CASRPRLDTEAFF. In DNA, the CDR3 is TGTGCCAGCAGGCCTCGGTTGGACACTGAAGCTTTCTTT.

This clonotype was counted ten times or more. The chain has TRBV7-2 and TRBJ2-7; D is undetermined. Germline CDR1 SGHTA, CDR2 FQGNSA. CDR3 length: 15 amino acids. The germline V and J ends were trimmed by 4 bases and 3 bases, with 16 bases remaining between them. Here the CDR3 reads CASSSHWQLGYEQYF. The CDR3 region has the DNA TGTGCCAGCAGCTCCCATTGGCAGCTGGGCTACGAGCAGTACTTC.

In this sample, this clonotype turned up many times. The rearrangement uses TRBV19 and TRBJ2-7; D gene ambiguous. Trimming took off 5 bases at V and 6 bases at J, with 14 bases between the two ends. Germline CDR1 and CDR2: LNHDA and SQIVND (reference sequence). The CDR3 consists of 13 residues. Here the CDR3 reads CASSHPTVREQYF. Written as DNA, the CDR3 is TGTGCCAGTAGTCACCCAACGGTACGCGAGCAGTACTTC.

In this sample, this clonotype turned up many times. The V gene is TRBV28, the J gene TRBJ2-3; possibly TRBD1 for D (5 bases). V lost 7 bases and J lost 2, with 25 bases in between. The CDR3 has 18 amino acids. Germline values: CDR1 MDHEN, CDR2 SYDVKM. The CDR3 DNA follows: TGTGCCAGCACCTCCGATAGAAGCGCAGGGTTATTCACAGATACGCAGTATTTT. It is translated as CASTSDRSAGLFTDTQYF. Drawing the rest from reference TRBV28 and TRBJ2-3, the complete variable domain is DVKVTQSSRYLVKRTGEKVFLECVQDMDHENMFWYRQDPGLGLRLIYFSYDVKMKEKGDIPEGYSVSREKKERFSLILESASTNQTSMYLCASTSDRSAGLFTDTQYFGPGTRLTVL.

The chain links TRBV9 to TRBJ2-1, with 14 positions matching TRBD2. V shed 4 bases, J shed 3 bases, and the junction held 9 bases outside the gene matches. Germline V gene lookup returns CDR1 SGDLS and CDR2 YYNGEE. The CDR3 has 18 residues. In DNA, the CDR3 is TGTGCCAGCAGCACTGGGACTAGCGGGAGCATTAGCTACAATGAGCAGTTCTTC. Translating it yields CASSTGTSGSISYNEQFF.

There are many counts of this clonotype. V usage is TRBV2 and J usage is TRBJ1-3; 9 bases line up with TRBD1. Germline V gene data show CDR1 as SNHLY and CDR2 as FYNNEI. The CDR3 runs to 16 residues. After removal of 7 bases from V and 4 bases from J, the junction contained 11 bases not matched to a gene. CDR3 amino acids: CASMPPGQGSGNTIYF. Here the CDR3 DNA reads TGTGCCAGCATGCCTCCGGGACAGGGATCAGGAAACACCATATATTTT.

The CDR3 DNA is TGTGCCAGCAGCACACACGCGGGCAGACCGAACACCGGGGAGCTGTTTTTT. Amino acids: CASSTHAGRPNTGELFF. This chain joins TRBV6-2 or TRBV6-3 and TRBJ2-2; tentatively, D is TRBD2 (5 bases). From germline, CDR1 is MNHEY and CDR2 SVGEGT. The CDR3 is 17 amino acids. The V and J ends lost 6 bases and 0 bases respectively, with 17 bases between them.

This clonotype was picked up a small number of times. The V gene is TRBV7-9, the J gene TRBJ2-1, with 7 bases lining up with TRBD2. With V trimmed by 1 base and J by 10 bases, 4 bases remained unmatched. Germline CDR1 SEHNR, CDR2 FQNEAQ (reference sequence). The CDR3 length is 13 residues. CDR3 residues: CASSLVAGAEQFF. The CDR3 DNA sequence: TGTGCCAGCAGCTTAGTAGCGGGCGCCGAGCAGTTCTTC.

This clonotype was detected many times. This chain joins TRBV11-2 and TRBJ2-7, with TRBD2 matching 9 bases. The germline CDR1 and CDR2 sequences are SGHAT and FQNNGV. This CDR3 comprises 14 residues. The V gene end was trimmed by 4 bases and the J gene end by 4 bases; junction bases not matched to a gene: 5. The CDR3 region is CASSYSGSVYEQYF. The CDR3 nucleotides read TGTGCCAGCAGCTATAGCGGGAGCGTGTACGAGCAGTACTTC. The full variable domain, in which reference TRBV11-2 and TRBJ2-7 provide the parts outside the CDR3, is EAGVAQSPRYKIIEKRQSVAFWCNPISGHATLYWYQQILGQGPKLLIQFQNNGVVDDSQLPKDRFSAERLKGVDSTLKIQPAKLEDSAVYLCASSYSGSVYEQYFGPGTRLTVT.

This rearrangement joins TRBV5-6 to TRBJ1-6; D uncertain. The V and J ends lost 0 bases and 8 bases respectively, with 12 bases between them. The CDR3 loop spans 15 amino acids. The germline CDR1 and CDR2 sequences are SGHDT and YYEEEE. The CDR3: CASSLVGLRDSPLHF. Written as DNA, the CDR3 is TGTGCCAGCAGCTTGGTGGGCCTTAGGGATTCACCCCTCCACTTT.

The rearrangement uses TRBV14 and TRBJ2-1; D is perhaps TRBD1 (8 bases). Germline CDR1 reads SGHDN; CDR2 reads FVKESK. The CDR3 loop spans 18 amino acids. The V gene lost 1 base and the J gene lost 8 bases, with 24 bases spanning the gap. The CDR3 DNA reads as TGTGCCAGCAGCCAAGGGGGGGGCAGGGGGCCCGACCATGATGAGCAGTTCTTC. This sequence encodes CASSQGGGRGPDHDEQFF.

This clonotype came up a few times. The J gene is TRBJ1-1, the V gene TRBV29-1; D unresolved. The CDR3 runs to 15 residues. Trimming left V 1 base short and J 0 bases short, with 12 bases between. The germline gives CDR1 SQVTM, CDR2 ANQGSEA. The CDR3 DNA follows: TGCAGCGTTGAAGTTGCCAGTCGGATGAACACTGAAGCTTTCTTT. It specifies CSVEVASRMNTEAFF.

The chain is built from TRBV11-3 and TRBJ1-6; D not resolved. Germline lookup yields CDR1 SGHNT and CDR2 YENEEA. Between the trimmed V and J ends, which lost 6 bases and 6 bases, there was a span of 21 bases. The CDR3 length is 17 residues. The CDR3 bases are TGTGCCAGCAGGAGGTACCGGGAAAGGGTTGCTAATTCACCCCTCCACTTT. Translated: CASRRYRERVANSPLHF.

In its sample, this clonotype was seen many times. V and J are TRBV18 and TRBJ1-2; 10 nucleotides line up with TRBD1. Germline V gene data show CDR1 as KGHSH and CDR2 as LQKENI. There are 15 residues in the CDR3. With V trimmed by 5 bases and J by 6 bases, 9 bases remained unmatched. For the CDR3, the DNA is TGTGCCAGCTCATTCACGACAGGGGGCGCGGATGGCTACACCTTC. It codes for CASSFTTGGADGYTF.

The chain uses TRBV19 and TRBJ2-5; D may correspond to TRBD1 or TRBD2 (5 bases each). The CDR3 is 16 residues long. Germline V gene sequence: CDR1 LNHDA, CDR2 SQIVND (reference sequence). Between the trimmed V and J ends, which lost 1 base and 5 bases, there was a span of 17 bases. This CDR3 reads CASSIGAPVWGETQYF. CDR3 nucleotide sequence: TGTGCCAGTAGTATAGGGGCCCCCGTTTGGGGGGAGACCCAGTACTTC.

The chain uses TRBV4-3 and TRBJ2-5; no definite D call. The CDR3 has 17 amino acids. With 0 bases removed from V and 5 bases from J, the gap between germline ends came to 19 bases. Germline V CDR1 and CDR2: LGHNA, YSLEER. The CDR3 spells CASSQDLFNGRRETQYF. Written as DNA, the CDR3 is TGCGCCAGCAGCCAAGATCTCTTCAATGGGCGCCGGGAGACCCAGTACTTC.

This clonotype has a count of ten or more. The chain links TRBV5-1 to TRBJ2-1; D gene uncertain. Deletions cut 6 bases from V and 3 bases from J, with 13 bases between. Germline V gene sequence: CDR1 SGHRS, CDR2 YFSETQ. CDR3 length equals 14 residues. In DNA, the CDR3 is TGCGCCAGCACGAATCAGGCGGACTACAATGAGCAGTTCTTC. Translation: CASTNQADYNEQFF.

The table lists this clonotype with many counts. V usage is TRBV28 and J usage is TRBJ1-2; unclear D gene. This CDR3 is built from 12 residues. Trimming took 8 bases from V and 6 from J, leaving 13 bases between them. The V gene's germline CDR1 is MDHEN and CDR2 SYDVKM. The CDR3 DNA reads TGTGCCAGCTTCTCTCTCGGGGATGGCTACACCTTC. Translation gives CASFSLGDGYTF.

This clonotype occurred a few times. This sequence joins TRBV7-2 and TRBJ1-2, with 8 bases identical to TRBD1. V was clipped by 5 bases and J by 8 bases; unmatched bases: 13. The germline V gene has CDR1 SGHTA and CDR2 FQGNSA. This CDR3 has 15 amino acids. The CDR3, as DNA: TGTGCCAGCAGCCGGGGGACAGGTGATCTATGGGGCTACACCTTC. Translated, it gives CASSRGTGDLWGYTF.